The clone carrying this T cell receptor beta chain was seen ten or more times. The antigen is not known. The sample is drawn from a study of CD8 T cells in ankylosing spondylitis. Whole-study results and caveats: Earlier studies detected some motif variants in reactive arthritis synovial fluid and blood. The study looked at matched synovial fluid samples from ankylosing spondylitis patients. Disease-linked clones were reported to be significantly enriched there.

CDR3 length: 13 amino acids. The V gene lost 5 bases and the J gene lost 4 bases, with 9 bases spanning the gap. The germline V gene has CDR1 MNHEY and CDR2 SMNVEV (reference sequence). In making TCR beta libraries, quantitative 5'-RACE with molecular barcodes was used. TCRdb re-derived calls from the 5' RACE reads in MiXCR, one entry per CDR3 protein. The data show roughly 130,000 distinct CDR3 sequences, roughly 8.8% seen once. Sequenced sample: blood, either unsorted or a sorted T cell fraction (not recorded which). This chain uses TRBV27 with TRBJ1-5; D gene uncertain. The origin of this receptor is a male donor with ankylosing spondylitis or in good health (not recorded which). The CDR3 DNA sequence: TGTGCCAGCAGTCCTTCGGGAAATCAGCCCCAGCATTTT. This gives the protein CASSPSGNQPQHF.